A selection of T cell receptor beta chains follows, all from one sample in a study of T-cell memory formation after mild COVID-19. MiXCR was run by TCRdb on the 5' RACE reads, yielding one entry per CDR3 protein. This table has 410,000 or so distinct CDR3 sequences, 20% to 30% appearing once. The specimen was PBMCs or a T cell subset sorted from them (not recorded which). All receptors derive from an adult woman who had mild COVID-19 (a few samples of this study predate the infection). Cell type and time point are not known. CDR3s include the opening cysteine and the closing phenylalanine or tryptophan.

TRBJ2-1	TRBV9	CASSDAMGTSGRNEQFF
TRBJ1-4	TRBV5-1	CASSLGQSNEKLFF
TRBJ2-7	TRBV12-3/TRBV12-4	CASSDTGTSDSYEQYF
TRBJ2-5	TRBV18	CASSPRGGGETQYF
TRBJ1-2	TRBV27	CASSLISGLGYTF
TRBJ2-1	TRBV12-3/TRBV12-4	CASSFRYNEQFF
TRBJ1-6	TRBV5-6	CASSLFEPDLNSPLHF
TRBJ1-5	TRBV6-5	CASSYGVGGQPQHF
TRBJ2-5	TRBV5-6	CASSPPRGGWQTQYF
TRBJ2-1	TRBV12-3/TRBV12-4	CASSVGLAGSGNEQFF
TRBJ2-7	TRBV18	CASSPSLTGRNEQYF
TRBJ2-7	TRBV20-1	CSARMVGVEQYF
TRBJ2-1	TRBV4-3	CASSQLSGSSNEQFF
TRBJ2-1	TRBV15	CATSRGRGSSYNEQFF
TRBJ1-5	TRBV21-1	CAREEQGIGSNQPQHF
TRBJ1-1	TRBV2	CASTANGEAFF
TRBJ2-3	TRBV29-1	CSSRTGETQYF
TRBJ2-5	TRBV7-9	CASSRTETQYF
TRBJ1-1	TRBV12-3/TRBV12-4	CASSLGEENTEAFF
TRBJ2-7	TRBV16	CASSQLETGEQYF
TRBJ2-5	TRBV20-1	CSGNRVRKETQYF
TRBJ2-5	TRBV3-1	CASSPAEGQGGRETQYF
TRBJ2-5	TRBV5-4	CASSSSEGPETQYF
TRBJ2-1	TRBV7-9	CASSLGAVGGWNEQFF
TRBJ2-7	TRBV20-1	CSASPGYEQYF
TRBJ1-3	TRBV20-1	CSATDGNSGNTIYF
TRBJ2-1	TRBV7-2	CASSPAGSYNEQFF
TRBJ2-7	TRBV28	CASRGGGQQYF
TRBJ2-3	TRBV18	CASSRYADTQYF
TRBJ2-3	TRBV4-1	CASSQDRLGSTDTQYF
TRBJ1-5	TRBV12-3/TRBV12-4	CASSLSGFQPQHF
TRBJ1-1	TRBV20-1	CSARDDLWDTEAFF
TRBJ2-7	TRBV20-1	CSARGLEDGDYEQYF
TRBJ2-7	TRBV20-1	CSASSRTYSYEQYF
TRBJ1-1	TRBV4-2	CASSQLQGNTEAFF
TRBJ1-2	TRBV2	CARGEVSSYRF
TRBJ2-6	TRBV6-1	CASVPPGRPNVLTF
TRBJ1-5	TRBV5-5	CASRPGHISNQPQHF
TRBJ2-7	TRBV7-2	CASSSQARASARNEQYF
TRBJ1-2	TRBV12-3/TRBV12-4	CASSGAGYYGYTF
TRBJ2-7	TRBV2	CASSEALLPTRSYEQYF
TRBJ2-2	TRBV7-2	CASSLEVGELFF
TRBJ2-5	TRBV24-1	CATSDTRGGTQYF
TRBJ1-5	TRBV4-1	CASSQGGTGVDQPQHF
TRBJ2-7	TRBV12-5	CASQGLFPYYEQYF